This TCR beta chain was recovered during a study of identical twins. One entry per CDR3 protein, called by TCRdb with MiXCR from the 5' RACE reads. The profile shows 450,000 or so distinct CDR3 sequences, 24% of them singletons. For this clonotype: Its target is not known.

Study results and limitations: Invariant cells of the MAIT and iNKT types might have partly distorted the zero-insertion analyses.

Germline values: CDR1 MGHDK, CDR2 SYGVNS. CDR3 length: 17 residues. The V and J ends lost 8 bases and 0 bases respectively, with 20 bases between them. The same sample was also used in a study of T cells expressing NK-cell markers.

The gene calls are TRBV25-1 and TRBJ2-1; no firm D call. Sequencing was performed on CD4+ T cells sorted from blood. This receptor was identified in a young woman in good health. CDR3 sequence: CASPPSGLKSSYNEQFF. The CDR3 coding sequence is TGTGCCAGCCCCCCGAGTGGGCTAAAGAGCTCCTACAATGAGCAGTTCTTC.